A selection of T cell receptor beta chains follows, all from one sample in a study of OX40 agonist ivuxolimab in advanced cancers. The data were produced by immunoSEQ multiplex PCR, yet TCRdb's version contains in-frame clones alone and is incomplete. The profile shows around 60,000 clones, approximately 91% of them singletons. The sequencing used CD4+ or CD8+ T cells sorted from blood, collected in a trial of the OX40 agonist ivuxolimab. Every receptor here comes from an adult with an advanced solid tumor such as melanoma, head and neck, liver or kidney cancer. CDR3s leave out the opening cysteine and the closing phenylalanine or tryptophan. Each record gives: J gene, V gene, CDR3 length, CDR3 protein.

J: TRBJ2-7
V: TRBV6-6
length: 13
CDR3: ASSRSGRGEGEQY

J: TRBJ1-5
V: TRBV30
length: 13
CDR3: AWSKAVSSNQPQH

J: TRBJ1-1
V: TRBV18
length: 12
CDR3: ASSPMGSSTEAF

J: TRBJ2-1
V: TRBV28
length: 16
CDR3: ASSLLTRDRGSYNEQF

J: TRBJ1-3
V: TRBV28
length: 15
CDR3: ASSLTQGAGYGNTIY

J: TRBJ2-7
V: TRBV19
length: 14
CDR3: ASSARLGQGSYEQY

J: TRBJ2-5
V: TRBV10-3
length: 10
CDR3: AISDYQETQY

J: TRBJ1-3
V: TRBV4-3
length: 18
CDR3: ASSPAGTGVGQNSGNTIY

J: TRBJ2-7
V: TRBV5-1
length: 17
CDR3: ASSAVRSGGRAIFYEQY

J: TRBJ2-5
V: TRBV11-3
length: 13
CDR3: ASSLGLQLQETQY

J: TRBJ2-1
V: TRBV27
length: 13
CDR3: ASSLGLAGGGEQF

J: TRBJ2-7
V: TRBV15
length: 14
CDR3: ATSRDLAGQGYEQY

J: TRBJ2-3
V: TRBV5-6
length: 10
CDR3: ASSLGGDTQY

J: TRBJ2-1
V: TRBV6-4
length: 11
CDR3: ASSPSTNNEQF

J: TRBJ1-2
V: TRBV6-5
length: 12
CDR3: ASSYTGTSYGYT

J: TRBJ2-7
V: TRBV7-6
length: 17
CDR3: ASSQFPGLAGGSSYEQY